These 25 T cell receptor beta chains originate from one sample sequenced in a study of T-cell reconstitution after alpha-beta-depleted transplantation in children. Using unique molecular identifiers, the investigators prepared the TCRbeta library. TCRdb independently ran MiXCR on the PCR reads; one entry per CDR3 protein. Among 80,000 to 95,000 distinct CDR3 sequences listed, roughly 8% were seen once. This specimen consisted of PBMCs from the stem cell graft donor, obtained from the stem cell graft. The receptors originated from a human donor who donated a stem cell graft to a child with congenital amegakaryocytic thrombocytopenia.

This clonotype was detected many times. J is TRBJ1-2 and V is TRBV14; 10 nucleotides match TRBD1. Germline values: CDR1 SGHDN, CDR2 FVKESK. Losses at the gene ends were 4 bases for V and 7 bases for J; bases not matched to a gene: 3. The CDR3 consists of 13 residues. CDR3: CASSRTGGPGYTF. CDR3 nucleotides: TGTGCCAGCAGCCGGACAGGGGGTCCTGGCTACACCTTC.

This clonotype was counted between two and nine times. The rearrangement links TRBV29-1 to TRBJ1-5; 9 bases map to TRBD1. With 0 bases clipped from V and 16 bases from J, the junction kept 7 bases outside the gene matches. Germline-derived CDR1 and CDR2 are SQVTM and ANQGSEA. The CDR3 has 12 amino acids. The CDR3 here is CSVEDRGTGLHF. The CDR3 nucleotides read TGCAGCGTTGAAGATCGAGGGACAGGGTTACATTTT.

In this sample, this clonotype turned up a few times. V and J are TRBV5-1 and TRBJ2-6; D possibly matches TRBD1 or TRBD2 (5 bases each). Trimming removed 4 bases at V and 0 bases at J, with 11 bases between. CDR1 is SGHRS, CDR2 YFSETQ, per germline. This CDR3 region has 16 residues. CDR3 sequence reads: CASSPGRNSGANVLTF. For the CDR3, the DNA is TGCGCCAGCAGCCCGGGACGAAACTCTGGGGCCAACGTCCTGACTTTC.

This clonotype was observed many times. The chain is built from TRBV10-3 and TRBJ2-3, with 7 positions matching TRBD1. The ends lost 7 bases at V and 3 bases at J; junction bases unmatched: 4. Germline values: CDR1 ENHRY, CDR2 SYGVKD. CDR3 size: 13 residues. This CDR3 is CAIKDRVTDTQYF. CDR3 in DNA: TGTGCCATCAAAGACAGGGTTACAGATACGCAGTATTTT.

Many counts were recorded for this clonotype. The chain uses TRBV3-1 and TRBJ2-1; tentative D call: TRBD1 (5 bases). The CDR3 spans 14 residues. Trimming removed 1 base from V and 5 bases from J, with 9 bases in between. The V gene's germline CDR1 is LGHDT and CDR2 YNNKEL (reference sequence). CDR3 sequence (DNA): TGTGCCAGCAGCCAAGCAGGGCTAAACAATGAGCAGTTCTTC. Translated, it gives CASSQAGLNNEQFF.

This clonotype was observed at least ten times. This chain connects TRBV19 to TRBJ2-1; 13 nucleotides match TRBD2. CDR3 length: 17 amino acids. Per the germline V gene, CDR1 is LNHDA and CDR2 is SQIVND (reference sequence). V lost 6 bases to trimming and J lost 4 bases; unmatched junction nucleotides: 9. The CDR3 bases are TGTGCCAGTAGAGGACTAGCGGGAGTTTCGGGTTACAATGAGCAGTTCTTC. It specifies CASRGLAGVSGYNEQFF.

This clonotype was seen ten or more times. The rearrangement links TRBV7-9 to TRBJ1-2, with D possibly TRBD1 on 6 matching bases. V was pared by 5 bases and J by 0 bases, with 19 bases between. Germline CDR1 is SEHNR and CDR2 is FQNEAQ (reference sequence). The CDR3 extends over 17 amino acids. This CDR3 reads CASSPRASDRANYGYTF. CDR3 nucleotides: TGTGCCAGCAGCCCCCGGGCGTCGGACAGAGCTAACTATGGCTACACCTTC.

This clonotype was seen many times. The V call is TRBV29-1, the J call TRBJ2-5; D gene ambiguous. The CDR3 is 10 amino acids. Germline V lookup: CDR1 SQVTM, CDR2 ANQGSEA. V lost 7 bases and J lost 2, with 5 bases in between. The CDR3 sequence is CSGQQETQYF. The CDR3 DNA reads TGCAGCGGTCAGCAAGAGACCCAGTACTTC.

This clonotype was counted many times. The chain combines TRBV5-1 with TRBJ2-7; D tentatively reads TRBD1 or TRBD2 (5 bases each). Germline CDR1 SGHRS, CDR2 YFSETQ. The CDR3 consists of 14 residues. V shed 5 bases and J shed 3 bases, with 15 bases lying between them. CDR3 protein: CASRTNRDRYEQYF. CDR3 nucleotide sequence: TGCGCCAGCAGGACCAACCGGGACCGCTACGAGCAGTACTTC.

In its sample, this clonotype was seen a few times. The genes are TRBV27 and TRBJ1-5; 10 bases are a match to TRBD1. V gave up 5 bases and J gave up 2 bases; unmatched junction bases: 6. The germline gives CDR1 MNHEY, CDR2 SMNVEV (reference sequence). The CDR3 covers 16 residues. The CDR3 is CASSLRDRGRNQPQHF. The CDR3 region has the DNA TGTGCCAGCAGTCTCCGGGACAGGGGTCGCAATCAGCCCCAGCATTTT.

The table lists this clonotype with many counts. The chain links TRBV2 to TRBJ1-1; the D gene is possibly TRBD1 (6 bases). The CDR3 is 13 residues long. The V end lost 6 bases, the J end lost 6 bases, and 14 bases lay between the germline ends. Germline-derived CDR1 and CDR2 are SNHLY and FYNNEI. CDR3 amino acids: CASREQGSAEAFF. The DNA for the CDR3 is TGTGCCAGCAGAGAACAGGGATCCGCTGAAGCTTTCTTT.

This clonotype was detected many times. This sequence joins TRBV20-1 and TRBJ1-4, with D perhaps TRBD1 (5 bases). V lost 4 bases, J lost 8 bases, and 14 bases lay in between. CDR3 size: 13 residues. CDR1 and CDR2 (germline): DFQATT, SNEGSKA (reference sequence). CDR3 nucleotides: TGCAGTGCTACCGGGGGGTATGGGGAAAAACTGTTTTTT. Amino acid sequence: CSATGGYGEKLFF.

The genes are TRBV28 and TRBJ1-1; 10 bases are shared with TRBD1. The germline gives CDR1 MDHEN, CDR2 SYDVKM. V lost 5 bases to trimming and J lost 3 bases; unmatched junction nucleotides: 9. The length of the CDR3 is 16 residues. This chain's CDR3 is CASSPPAGTGDTEAFF. The CDR3 DNA reads TGTGCCAGCAGTCCCCCTGCCGGGACAGGGGACACTGAAGCTTTCTTT.

This clonotype was seen at least ten times. The gene calls are TRBV29-1 and TRBJ2-5; D gene uncertain. This CDR3 has 10 residues. From germline, CDR1 is SQVTM and CDR2 ANQGSEA. Trimming took 4 bases from V and 5 from J, leaving 5 bases between them. This CDR3 is CSVGVETQYF. CDR3 coding DNA: TGCAGCGTTGGGGTGGAGACCCAGTACTTC.

This clonotype has a count of ten or more. This chain joins TRBV28 and TRBJ1-5, with D possibly being TRBD1 (6 bases). With 8 bases removed from V and 6 bases from J, the gap between germline ends came to 17 bases. The CDR3 extends over 14 amino acids. Germline V gene data show CDR1 as MDHEN and CDR2 as SYDVKM. As DNA, the CDR3 is TGTGCCAGCTATATGGGGGGCCTGGGTCAGCCCCAGCATTTT. It yields the protein CASYMGGLGQPQHF.

The sample holds many counts of this clonotype. The genes are TRBV28 and TRBJ1-2, with 12 bases aligning to TRBD1. Germline CDR1 reads MDHEN; CDR2 reads SYDVKM. The CDR3 totals 17 residues. V dropped 4 bases and J dropped 3; count of bases not matched to a gene: 9. CDR3 coding DNA: TGTGCCAGCAGTTCACCCGGGACAGGGGGCGACCACTATGGCTACACCTTC. It is translated as CASSSPGTGGDHYGYTF.

This clonotype was seen ten or more times. CDR3 sequence reads: CASTSTGTSGTYRQYF. The CDR3 DNA is TGTGCCAGCACCTCAACCGGGACTAGCGGGACTTATAGGCAGTATTTT. The chain recombines TRBV27 with TRBJ2-3; TRBD2 agrees at 13 bases. V shed 7 bases and J 11 bases; nucleotides not matched to a gene: 15. Germline V lookup: CDR1 MNHEY, CDR2 SMNVEV (reference sequence). The CDR3 has 16 residues.

This clonotype has a count of ten or more. The J gene is TRBJ2-1, the V gene TRBV5-1, with D uncertain. The CDR3 has 13 residues. Trimming pared 0 bases from V and 2 bases from J, leaving 3 bases between. Per the germline V gene, CDR1 is SGHRS and CDR2 is YFSETQ. CDR3 sequence reads: CASSLGAYNEQFF. In nucleotides, the CDR3 is TGCGCCAGCAGCTTGGGAGCCTACAATGAGCAGTTCTTC. The complete variable domain, with remaining parts taken from reference TRBV5-1 and TRBJ2-1, reads KAGVTQTPRYLIKTRGQQVTLSCSPISGHRSVSWYQQTPGQGLQFLFEYFSETQRNKGNFPGRFSGRQFSNSRSEMNVSTLELGDSALYLCASSLGAYNEQFFGPGTRLTVL.

The sample holds many counts of this clonotype. The chain couples TRBV11-1 to TRBJ1-6, with a tentative D call TRBD1 (6 bases). CDR3 length: 14 residues. V shed 4 bases and J shed 9 bases, with 13 bases lying between them. Germline V lookup: CDR1 SGHAT, CDR2 FQDESV (reference sequence). The CDR3 sequence: CASSSETGASPLHF. Written as DNA, the CDR3 is TGTGCCAGCAGCTCCGAGACAGGTGCTTCACCCCTCCACTTT.

This clonotype was recorded many times. The chain links TRBV5-5 to TRBJ2-3; D is unclear. The CDR3 has 13 residues. Germline V gene lookup returns CDR1 SGHKS and CDR2 YYEKEE (reference sequence). The V end was cut by 0 bases, the J end by 6 bases, with 8 bases between. CDR3 residues: CASSLVAQDTQYF. For the CDR3, the DNA is TGTGCCAGCAGCTTGGTGGCACAGGATACGCAGTATTTT.

There are a few counts of this clonotype. The V gene is TRBV5-1, the J gene TRBJ2-5; 8 bases are shared with TRBD1. Germline V gene lookup returns CDR1 SGHRS and CDR2 YFSETQ. J lost 2 bases, V lost 4 bases, and 4 bases had no gene match. The CDR3 loop spans 14 amino acids. CDR3 coding DNA: TGCGCCAGCAGCGAAGGGACAGGACAAGAGACCCAGTACTTC. As protein: CASSEGTGQETQYF.

Many counts were recorded for this clonotype. The chain carries TRBV19 and TRBJ1-5; no definite D call. Trimming stripped 3 bases from V and 3 bases from J, with 9 bases between. The CDR3 has 14 amino acids. Germline CDR1 LNHDA, CDR2 SQIVND (reference sequence). The CDR3 sequence: CASSINGLNQPQHF. The CDR3 DNA reads as TGTGCCAGTAGTATTAACGGACTCAATCAGCCCCAGCATTTT.

This clonotype was seen many times. The chain joins TRBV7-9 to TRBJ1-2; D is unresolved. Germline values: CDR1 SEHNR, CDR2 FQNEAQ (reference sequence). CDR3 length equals 12 residues. V lost 5 bases to trimming and J lost 4 bases, with 8 bases between them. CDR3 amino acids: CASSISPYGYTF. The DNA of the CDR3 is TGTGCCAGCAGCATCTCCCCCTATGGCTACACCTTC. Combining the CDR3 with reference TRBV7-9 and TRBJ1-2 gives the whole variable domain DTGVSQNPRHKITKRGQNVTFRCDPISEHNRLYWYRQTLGQGPEFLTYFQNEAQLEKSRLLSDRFSAERPKGSFSTLEIQRTEQGDSAMYLCASSISPYGYTFGSGTRLTVV.

This clonotype came up many times. The chain is built from TRBV6-2 or TRBV6-3 and TRBJ2-2; 10 bases map to TRBD2. The CDR3 is 18 amino acids. J lost 4 bases, V lost 6 bases, and 14 bases had no gene match. Germline V gives CDR1 MNHEY, CDR2 SVGEGT. The CDR3 loop reads CASRRISGRAYGTGELFF. CDR3 DNA: TGTGCCAGCAGGAGGATAAGCGGGAGGGCTTATGGCACCGGGGAGCTGTTTTTT.

This clonotype appeared many times. The chain recombines TRBV7-2 with TRBJ2-5; D remains ambiguous. The CDR3 totals 14 residues. Germline V lookup: CDR1 SGHTA, CDR2 FQGNSA. Trimming shortened V by 1 base and J by 5 bases, and 11 bases separated the two germline ends. CDR3: CASSLDLRSETQYF. CDR3 nucleotide sequence: TGTGCCAGCAGCTTAGATCTGAGGTCGGAGACCCAGTACTTC.